This note documents a single T cell receptor beta chain sequence. This entry belongs to a study of blood T cell repertoires in COVID-19. Study context: The study drew acute and convalescent COVID-19 samples from the United States, Italy and Spain. Nucleic acid was either cDNA or gDNA, and it came from T cells, B-cell-depleted T cells, or PBMCs.

Trimming removed 3 bases at V and 7 bases at J, with 15 bases between. This CDR3 is built from 13 residues. CDR1 GTSNPN and CDR2 SVGIG come from the germline V gene (reference sequence). Study processing details: Amplification from reference gene primers served as the basis for estimated nucleated cell counts. TCRdb keeps only in-frame clones here, not all; method: immunoSEQ multiplex PCR. For V, J and clone size, that table is used; D and trimming come from the DNA. The sample lists under 150,000 clones, around four fifths occurring once. V and J are TRBV30 and TRBJ1-2; D is unresolved. The clonotype was recovered from a human donor in a cohort sampled during active COVID-19. Material for sequencing was peripheral blood. CDR3 in amino acids: CAWRKRGNFGYTF. The CDR3 coding sequence is TGTGCCTGGAGGAAGCGGGGAAATTTTGGCTACACCTTC.